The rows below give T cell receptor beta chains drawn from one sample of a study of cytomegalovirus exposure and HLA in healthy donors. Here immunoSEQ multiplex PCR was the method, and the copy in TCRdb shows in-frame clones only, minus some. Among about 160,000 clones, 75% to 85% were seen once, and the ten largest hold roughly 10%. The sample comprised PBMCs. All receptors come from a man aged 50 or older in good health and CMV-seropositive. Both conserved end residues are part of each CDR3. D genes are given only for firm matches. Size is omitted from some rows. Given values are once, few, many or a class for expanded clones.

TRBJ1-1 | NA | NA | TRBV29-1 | CSVYMNTEAFF | TGCAGCGTTTATATGAACACTGAAGCTTTCTTT
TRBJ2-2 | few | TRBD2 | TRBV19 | CASGGLDTGELFF | TGTGCCAGTGGGGGACTAGACACCGGGGAGCTGTTTTTT
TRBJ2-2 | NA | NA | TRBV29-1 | CSVYSRTYLGDTGELFF | TGCAGCGTATATAGTAGGACTTACCTTGGCGACACCGGGGAGCTGTTTTTT
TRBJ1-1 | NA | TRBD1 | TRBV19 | CASSNRGERTEAFF | TGTGCCAGTAGTAACAGGGGCGAAAGGACTGAAGCTTTCTTT
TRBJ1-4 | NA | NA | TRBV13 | CASSLRSARGKLFF | TGTGCCAGCAGCTTACGATCCGCCCGGGGAAAACTGTTTTTT
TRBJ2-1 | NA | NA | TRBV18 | CASSPVSGSNEQFF | TGTGCCAGCTCACCGGTCAGCGGAAGCAATGAGCAGTTCTTC
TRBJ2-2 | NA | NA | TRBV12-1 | CASSFWVGDTGELFF | TGTGCCAGCAGCTTCTGGGTAGGGGACACCGGGGAGCTGTTTTTT
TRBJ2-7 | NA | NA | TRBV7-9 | CASSYAAADRGEQYF | TGTGCCAGCAGCTACGCCGCAGCGGATCGAGGCGAGCAGTACTTC
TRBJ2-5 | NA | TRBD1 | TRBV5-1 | CASSLLRGTGGPETQYF | TGCGCCAGCAGCTTGTTACGAGGGACAGGGGGCCCAGAGACCCAGTACTTC
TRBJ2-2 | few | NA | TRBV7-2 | CASSLGFQGAGELFF | TGTGCCAGCAGCTTAGGCTTCCAGGGTGCCGGGGAGCTGTTTTTT
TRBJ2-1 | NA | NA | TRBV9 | CASSVGTTRGNEQFF | TGTGCCAGCAGCGTAGGAACAACCCGGGGCAATGAGCAGTTCTTC
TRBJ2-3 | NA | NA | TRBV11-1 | CASGAGSTDTQYF | TGTGCCAGCGGGGCGGGGTCCACAGATACGCAGTATTTT
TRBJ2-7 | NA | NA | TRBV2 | CASSVQGEPYEQYF | TGTGCCAGCAGTGTCCAGGGTGAACCCTACGAGCAGTACTTC
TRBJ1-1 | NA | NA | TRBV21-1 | CASSRRGGEDTEAFF | TGTGCCAGCAGCCGACGAGGGGGTGAGGACACTGAAGCTTTCTTT
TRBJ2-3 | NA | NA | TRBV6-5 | CASSGDRTDTQYF | TGTGCCAGCAGTGGCGACAGGACAGATACGCAGTATTTT
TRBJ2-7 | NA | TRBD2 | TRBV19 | CASTGTSGSYEQYF | TGTGCCAGTACCGGGACTAGCGGCTCCTACGAGCAGTACTTC
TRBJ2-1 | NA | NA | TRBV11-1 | CASSLGQTPGSYNEQFF | TGTGCCAGCAGCTTAGGGCAGACTCCTGGCTCCTACAATGAGCAGTTCTTC
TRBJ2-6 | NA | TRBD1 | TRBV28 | CASSLFWDRETSGANVLTF | TGTGCCAGCAGTTTATTCTGGGACAGGGAGACCTCTGGGGCCAACGTCCTGACTTTC
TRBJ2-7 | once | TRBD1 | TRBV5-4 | CASSAGTGRYEQYF | TGTGCCAGCAGCGCCGGGACAGGGCGCTACGAGCAGTACTTC
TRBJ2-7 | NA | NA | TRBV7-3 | CASSLDSTYEQYF | TGTGCCAGCAGCTTAGACAGTACCTACGAGCAGTACTTC
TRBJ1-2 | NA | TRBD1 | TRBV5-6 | CASSLMWDRSGYTF | TGTGCCAGCAGCTTGATGTGGGACAGGAGTGGCTACACCTTC
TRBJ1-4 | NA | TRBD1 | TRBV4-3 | CASSQRTWGDRAFATNEKLFF | TGCGCCAGCAGCCAACGGACGTGGGGGGACAGGGCTTTTGCAACTAATGAAAAACTGTTTTTT
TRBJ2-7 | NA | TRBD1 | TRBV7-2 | CASTFNPGQGKEQYF | TGTGCCAGCACCTTTAACCCGGGACAGGGGAAAGAGCAGTACTTC
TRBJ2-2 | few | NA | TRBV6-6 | CASSRGTGELFF | TGTGCCAGCAGTCGGGGAACCGGGGAGCTGTTTTTT
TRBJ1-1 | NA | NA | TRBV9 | CASSVAGTGGTEAFF | TGTGCCAGCAGCGTAGCCGGGACGGGAGGCACTGAAGCTTTCTTT
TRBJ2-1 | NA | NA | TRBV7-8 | CASSPRGEQFF | TGTGCCAGCAGTCCGCGGGGTGAGCAGTTCTTC
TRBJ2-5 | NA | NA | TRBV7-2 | CASSSGETQYF | TGTGCCAGCAGCTCGGGAGAGACCCAGTACTTC
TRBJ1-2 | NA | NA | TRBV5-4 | CASRQWNRGISYGYTF | TGTGCCAGCAGGCAATGGAACAGAGGGATATCCTATGGCTACACCTTC
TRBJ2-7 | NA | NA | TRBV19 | CASKSVGGPYEQYF | TGTGCCAGTAAGTCCGTCGGAGGCCCCTACGAGCAGTACTTC